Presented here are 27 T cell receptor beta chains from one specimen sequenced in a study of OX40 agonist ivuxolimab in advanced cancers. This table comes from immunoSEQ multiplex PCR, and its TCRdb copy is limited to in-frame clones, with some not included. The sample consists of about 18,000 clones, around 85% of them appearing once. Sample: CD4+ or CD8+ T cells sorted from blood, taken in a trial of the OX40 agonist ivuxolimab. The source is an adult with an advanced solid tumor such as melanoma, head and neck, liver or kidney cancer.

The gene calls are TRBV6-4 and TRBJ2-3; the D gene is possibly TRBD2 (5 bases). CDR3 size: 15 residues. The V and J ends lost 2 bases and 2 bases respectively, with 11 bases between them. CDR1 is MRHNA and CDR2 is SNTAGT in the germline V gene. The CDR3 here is CASSDEGSVTDTQYF. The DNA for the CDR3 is TGTGCCAGCAGTGACGAGGGTTCTGTCACAGATACGCAGTATTTT.

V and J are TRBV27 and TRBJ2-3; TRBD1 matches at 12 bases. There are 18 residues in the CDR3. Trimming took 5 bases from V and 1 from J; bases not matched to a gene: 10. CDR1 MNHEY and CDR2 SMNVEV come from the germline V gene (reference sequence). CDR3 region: CASSRAGTGGGGTDTQYF. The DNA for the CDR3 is TGTGCCAGCAGTCGCGCCGGGACAGGGGGCGGGGGCACAGATACGCAGTATTTT.

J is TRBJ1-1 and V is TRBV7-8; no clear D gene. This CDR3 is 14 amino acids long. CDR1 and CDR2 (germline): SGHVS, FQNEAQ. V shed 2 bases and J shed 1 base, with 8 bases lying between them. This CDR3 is CASSLISGNTEAFF. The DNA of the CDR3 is TGTGCCAGCAGCTTAATTTCCGGGAACACTGAAGCTTTCTTT.

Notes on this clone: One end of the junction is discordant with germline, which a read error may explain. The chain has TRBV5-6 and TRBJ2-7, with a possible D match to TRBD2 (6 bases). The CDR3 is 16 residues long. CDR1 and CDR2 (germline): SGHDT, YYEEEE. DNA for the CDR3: TGTGCCAGCAGCTCCCTCGAGACGGGAGAGTGGTACGAGCAGTGCTTC. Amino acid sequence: CASSSLETGEWYEQCF.

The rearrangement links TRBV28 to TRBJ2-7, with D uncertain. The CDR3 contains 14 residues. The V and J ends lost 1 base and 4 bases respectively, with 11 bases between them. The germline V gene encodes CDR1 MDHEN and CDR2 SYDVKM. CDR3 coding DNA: TGTGCCAGCAGTTTATCTTTGGATGGTTACGAGCAGTACTTC. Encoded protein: CASSLSLDGYEQYF.

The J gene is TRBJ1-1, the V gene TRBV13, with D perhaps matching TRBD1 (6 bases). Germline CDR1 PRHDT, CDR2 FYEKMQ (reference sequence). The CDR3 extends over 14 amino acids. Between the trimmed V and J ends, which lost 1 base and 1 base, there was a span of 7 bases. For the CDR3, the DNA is TGTGCCAGCAGCTTAGAGGGGGAGAACACTGAAGCTTTCTTT. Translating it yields CASSLEGENTEAFF.

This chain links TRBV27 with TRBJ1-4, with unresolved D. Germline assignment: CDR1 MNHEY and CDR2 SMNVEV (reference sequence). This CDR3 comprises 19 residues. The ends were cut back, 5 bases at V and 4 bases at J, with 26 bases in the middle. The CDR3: CASSRTPYGIGVGNEKLFF. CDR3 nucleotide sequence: TGTGCCAGCAGTCGGACTCCTTATGGGATAGGCGTAGGTAATGAAAAACTGTTTTTT.

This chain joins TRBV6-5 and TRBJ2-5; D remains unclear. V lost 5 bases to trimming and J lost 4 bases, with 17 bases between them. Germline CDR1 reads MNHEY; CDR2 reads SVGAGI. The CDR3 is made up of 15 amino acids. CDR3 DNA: TGTGCCAGCAGTCCACAAGTCCGTTGGGGAGAGACCCAGTACTTC. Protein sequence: CASSPQVRWGETQYF.

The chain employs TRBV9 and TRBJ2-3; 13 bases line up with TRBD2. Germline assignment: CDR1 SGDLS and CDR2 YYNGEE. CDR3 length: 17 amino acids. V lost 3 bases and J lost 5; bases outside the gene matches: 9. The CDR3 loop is CASSGWTSGSQGDTQYF. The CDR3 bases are TGTGCCAGCAGCGGGTGGACTAGCGGGAGTCAAGGAGATACGCAGTATTTT.

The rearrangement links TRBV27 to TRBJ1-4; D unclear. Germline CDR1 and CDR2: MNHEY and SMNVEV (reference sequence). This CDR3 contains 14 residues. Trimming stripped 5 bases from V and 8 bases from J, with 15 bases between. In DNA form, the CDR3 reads TGTGCCAGCAGTACGATACCAATCGGCGAAAAACTGTTTTTT. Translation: CASSTIPIGEKLFF. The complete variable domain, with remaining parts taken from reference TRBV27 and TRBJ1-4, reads EAQVTQNPRYLITVTGKKLTVTCSQNMNHEYMSWYRQDPGLGLRQIYYSMNVEVTDKGDVPEGYKVSRKEKRNFPLILESPSPNQTSLYFCASSTIPIGEKLFFGSGTQLSVL.

CDR3 loop: CASGLGTEPYNEQFF. Written as DNA, the CDR3 is TGTGCTAGTGGTTTAGGGACAGAGCCCTACAATGAGCAGTTCTTC. This chain joins TRBV12-5 and TRBJ2-1; TRBD1 matches 7 bases. From germline, CDR1 is LGHNT and CDR2 FRNRAP. The trim removed 3 bases at V and 2 bases at J, leaving 4 bases unmatched. The CDR3 is 15 amino acids.

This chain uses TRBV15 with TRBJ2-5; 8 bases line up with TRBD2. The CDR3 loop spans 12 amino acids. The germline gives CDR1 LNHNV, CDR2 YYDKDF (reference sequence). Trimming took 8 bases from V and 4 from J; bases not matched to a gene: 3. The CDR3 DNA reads TGTGCCACCTTTGCGGGAGGAGAGACCCAGTACTTC. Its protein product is CATFAGGETQYF.

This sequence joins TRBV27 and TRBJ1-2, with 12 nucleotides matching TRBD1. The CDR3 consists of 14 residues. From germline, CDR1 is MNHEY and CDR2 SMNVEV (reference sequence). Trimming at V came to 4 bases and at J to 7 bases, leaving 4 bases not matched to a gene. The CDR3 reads CASSSGTGGFGYTF. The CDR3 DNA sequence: TGTGCCAGCAGTTCGGGGACAGGGGGCTTTGGCTACACCTTC.

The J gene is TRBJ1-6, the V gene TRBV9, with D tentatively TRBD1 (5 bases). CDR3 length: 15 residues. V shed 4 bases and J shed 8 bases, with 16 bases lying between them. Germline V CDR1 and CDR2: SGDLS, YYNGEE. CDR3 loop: CASSPTRGGDSPLHF. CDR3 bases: TGTGCCAGCAGCCCAACGCGGGGCGGGGATTCACCCCTCCACTTT. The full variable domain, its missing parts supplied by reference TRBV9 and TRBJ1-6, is DSGVTQTPKHLITATGQRVTLRCSPRSGDLSVYWYQQSLDQGLQFLIQYYNGEERAKGNILERFSAQQFPDLHSELNLSSLELGDSALYFCASSPTRGGDSPLHFGNGTRLTVT.

The CDR3 protein is CASKRTSGRTDTQYF. CDR3 sequence (DNA): TGTGCCAGTAAGAGGACTAGCGGGAGAACAGATACGCAGTATTTT. This sequence joins TRBV7-2 and TRBJ2-3; 13 nucleotides align to TRBD2. V trimming: 9 bases; J trimming: 3 bases; junction bases outside the gene matches: 6. The CDR3 contains 15 residues. Looked up from germline, CDR1 is SGHTA and CDR2 is FQGNSA.

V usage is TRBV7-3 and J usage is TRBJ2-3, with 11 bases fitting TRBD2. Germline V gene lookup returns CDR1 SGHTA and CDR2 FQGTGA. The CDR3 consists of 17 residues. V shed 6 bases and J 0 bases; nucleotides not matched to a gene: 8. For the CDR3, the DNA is TGTGCCAGCAGTTCAGGGACTAGCGGTCCTAGCACAGATACGCAGTATTTT. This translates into CASSSGTSGPSTDTQYF.

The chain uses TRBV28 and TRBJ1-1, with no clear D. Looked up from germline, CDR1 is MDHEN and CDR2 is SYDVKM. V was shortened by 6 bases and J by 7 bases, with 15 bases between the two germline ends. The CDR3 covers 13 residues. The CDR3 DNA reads TGTGCCAGCAGCCTAACCAGAGAGATTGAAGCTTTCTTT. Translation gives CASSLTREIEAFF.

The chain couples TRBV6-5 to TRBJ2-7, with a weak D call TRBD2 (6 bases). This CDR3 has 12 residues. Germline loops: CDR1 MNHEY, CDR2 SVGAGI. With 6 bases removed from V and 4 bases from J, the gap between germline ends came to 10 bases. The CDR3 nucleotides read TGTGCCAGCAGCCGTGGGGGGTACGAGCAGTACTTC. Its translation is CASSRGGYEQYF.

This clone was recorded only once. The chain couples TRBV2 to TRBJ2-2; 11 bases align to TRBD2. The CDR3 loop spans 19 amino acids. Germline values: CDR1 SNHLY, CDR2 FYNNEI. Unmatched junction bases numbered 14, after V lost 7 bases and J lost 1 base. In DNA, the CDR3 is TGTGCCAGCAAGAAGAGGTCGGCTAGCGGGAGGATGAACACCGGGGAGCTGTTTTTT. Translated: CASKKRSASGRMNTGELFF.

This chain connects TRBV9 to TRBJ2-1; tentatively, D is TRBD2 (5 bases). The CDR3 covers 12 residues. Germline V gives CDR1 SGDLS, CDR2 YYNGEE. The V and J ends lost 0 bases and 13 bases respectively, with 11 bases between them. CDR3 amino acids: CASSVDPSRQFF. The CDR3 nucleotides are TGTGCCAGCAGCGTAGATCCTAGCCGTCAGTTCTTC.

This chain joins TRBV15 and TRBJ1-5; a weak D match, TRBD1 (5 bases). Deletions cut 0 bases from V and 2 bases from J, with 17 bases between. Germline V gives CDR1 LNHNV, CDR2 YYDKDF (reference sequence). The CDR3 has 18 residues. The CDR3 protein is CATSRDRGSLPGNQPQHF. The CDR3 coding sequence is TGTGCCACCAGCAGAGATCGGGGCAGTCTCCCTGGCAATCAGCCCCAGCATTTT.

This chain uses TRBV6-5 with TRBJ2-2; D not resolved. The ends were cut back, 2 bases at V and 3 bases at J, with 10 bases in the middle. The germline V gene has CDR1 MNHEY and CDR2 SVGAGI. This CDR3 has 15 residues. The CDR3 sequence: CASSYLSADTGELFF. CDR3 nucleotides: TGTGCCAGCAGTTACCTATCGGCAGACACCGGGGAGCTGTTTTTT.

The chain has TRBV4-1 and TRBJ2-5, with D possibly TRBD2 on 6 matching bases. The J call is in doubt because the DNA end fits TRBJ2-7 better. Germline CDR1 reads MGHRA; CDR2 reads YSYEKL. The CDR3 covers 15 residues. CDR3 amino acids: CASSQAPGTSYEQYF. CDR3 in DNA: TGCGCCAGCAGCCAAGCCCCAGGGACTTCCTACGAGCAGTACTTC.

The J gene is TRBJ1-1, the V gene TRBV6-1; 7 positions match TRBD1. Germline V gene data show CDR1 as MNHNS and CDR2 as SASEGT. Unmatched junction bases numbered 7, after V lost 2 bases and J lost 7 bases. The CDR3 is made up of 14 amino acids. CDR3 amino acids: CASSELGGRSEAFF. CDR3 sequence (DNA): TGTGCCAGCAGTGAACTAGGGGGCCGGAGTGAAGCTTTCTTT.

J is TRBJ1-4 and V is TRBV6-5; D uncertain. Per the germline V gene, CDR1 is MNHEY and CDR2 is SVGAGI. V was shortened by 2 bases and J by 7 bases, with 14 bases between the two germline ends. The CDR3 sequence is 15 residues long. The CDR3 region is CASSYPTIGIEKLFF. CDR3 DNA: TGTGCCAGCAGTTACCCCACCATCGGAATTGAAAAACTGTTTTTT.

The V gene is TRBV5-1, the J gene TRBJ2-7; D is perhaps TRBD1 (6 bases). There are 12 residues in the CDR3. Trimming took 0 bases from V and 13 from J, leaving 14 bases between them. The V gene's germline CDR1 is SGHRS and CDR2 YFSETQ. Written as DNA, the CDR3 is TGCGCCAGCAGCTTGGAAGGGCAGGGGCCCTACTTC. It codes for CASSLEGQGPYF.

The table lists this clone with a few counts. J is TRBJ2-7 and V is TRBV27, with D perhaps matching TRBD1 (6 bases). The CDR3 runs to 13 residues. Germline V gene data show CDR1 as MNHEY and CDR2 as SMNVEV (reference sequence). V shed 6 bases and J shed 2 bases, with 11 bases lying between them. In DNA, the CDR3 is TGTGCCAGCAGACAGGGAATAGCCTACGAGCAGTACTTC. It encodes CASRQGIAYEQYF.